Described below is a single T cell receptor (beta chain) sequence and its context. This record belongs to a study of blood T cell repertoires in COVID-19. Looking at the study overall: The origin of the acute and convalescent COVID-19 samples was the United States, Italy and Spain. Nucleic acid was either cDNA or gDNA, and it came from T cells, B-cell-depleted T cells, or PBMCs.

In the authors' workflow: Nucleated cell counts were estimated from reference gene primer amplification. Assay: immunoSEQ multiplex PCR; the TCRdb copy retains only in-frame clones and omits some. The V and J calls and clone size are taken from that table; D and trimming were inferred from the DNA. This table holds about 78,000 clones, more than 80% found once. This receptor was obtained from a woman aged 80 or over with acute or convalescent COVID-19. The sequencing input was peripheral blood.

The CDR3 reads CASSSLDRTYEQYF. Written as DNA, the CDR3 is TGTGCCAGCAGCTCCCTCGACAGAACCTACGAGCAGTACTTC. V is TRBV7-2 and J is TRBJ2-7; D may be TRBD1 (5 bases). Germline loops: CDR1 SGHTA, CDR2 FQGNSA. The CDR3 spans 14 residues. V lost 4 bases and J lost 2, with 12 bases in between.